The 25 T cell receptor beta chains presented below share a single source sample, sequenced in a study of beta chain features in type 1 diabetes. Study-level findings and limits: For Type 1 diabetes patients, all four CD4+ subsets carried TCRB CDR3s that were moderately but significantly shorter.

These receptors are not linked to any known antigen. The isolated RNA, all of it, was reverse transcribed, so expressed TCRB transcripts were what got sequenced. Produced via immunoSEQ multiplex PCR; TCRdb's table is partial and in-frame only. Of 95,000 to 150,000 clones listed, around 17% are singletons. Sequencing input: central memory CD4+ T cells from blood. The receptor set was obtained from a man aged 25-40 years with type 1 diabetes.

This clone has more than one count but fewer than ten. The chain is built from TRBV18 and TRBJ2-7, with TRBD1 identical over 7 bases. This CDR3 has 15 amino acids. After removal of 6 bases from V and 6 bases from J, the junction contained 14 bases not matched to a gene. Germline CDR1 reads KGHSH; CDR2 reads LQKENI. CDR3 region: CASSPKTGSLGEQYF. In nucleotides, the CDR3 is TGTGCCAGCTCCCCAAAGACAGGGAGTTTAGGCGAGCAGTACTTC.

This clone has just a few counts. The chain joins TRBV4-2 to TRBJ1-1, with a tentative D call TRBD1 (5 bases). Germline V lookup: CDR1 LGHNA, CDR2 YNFKEQ. The V end lost 4 bases, the J end lost 4 bases, and 16 bases lay between the germline ends. The CDR3 sequence is 15 residues long. The CDR3, as DNA: TGTGCCAGCAGCCTACAATTGAGTGGGGCCACTGAAGCTTTCTTT. This codes for CASSLQLSGATEAFF.

This chain links TRBV25-1 with TRBJ2-3, with D tentatively TRBD1 or TRBD2 (5 bases each). Looked up from germline, CDR1 is MGHDK and CDR2 is SYGVNS. The CDR3 runs 15 residues. V dropped 5 bases and J dropped 2 bases, with 14 bases sitting between them. In DNA form, the CDR3 reads TGTGCCAGCAGTCCTCTGGGGCTAGCCACAGATACGCAGTATTTT. This sequence encodes CASSPLGLATDTQYF.

This clone was found a few times. The chain uses TRBV11-2 and TRBJ2-5, with 11 bases aligning to TRBD2. Germline values: CDR1 SGHAT, CDR2 FQNNGV. The V and J ends lost 5 bases and 10 bases, in that order; junction bases with no gene match: 12. The CDR3 spans 15 residues. CDR3 nucleotide sequence: TGTGCCAGCAGCACACTAGCGGGGGACCACGTAGGCCAGTACTTC. This translates into CASSTLAGDHVGQYF.

The J gene is TRBJ1-1, the V gene TRBV4-3; unclear D gene. CDR1 LGHNA and CDR2 YSLEER come from the germline V gene. CDR3 length: 13 amino acids. V lost 6 bases and J 0 bases, leaving 8 bases between the germline ends. Here the CDR3 reads CASRRDMNTEAFF. For the CDR3, the DNA is TGCGCCAGCAGAAGGGATATGAACACTGAAGCTTTCTTT.

This clone was counted ten times or more. This chain joins TRBV2 and TRBJ1-5; D not resolved. Trimming shortened V by 6 bases and J by 1 base, and 7 bases separated the two germline ends. CDR1 is SNHLY, CDR2 FYNNEI, per germline. The CDR3 contains 13 residues. In DNA form, the CDR3 reads TGTGCCAGCAGCGTCCAGAGCAATCAGCCCCAGCATTTT. It translates to CASSVQSNQPQHF.

This clone was detected a few times. The V call is TRBV11-3, the J call TRBJ1-6, with a tentative D call TRBD1 (5 bases). The CDR3 is 15 amino acids. The germline V and J ends were trimmed by 1 base and 8 bases, with 12 bases remaining between them. The germline CDR1 and CDR2 sequences are SGHNT and YENEEA. CDR3 protein: CASSLGQAGDSPLHF. CDR3 nucleotide sequence: TGTGCCAGCAGCTTAGGCCAGGCGGGGGATTCACCCCTCCACTTT.

The chain uses TRBV29-1 and TRBJ1-3; D may be TRBD1 (6 bases). Deletions cut 0 bases from V and 0 bases from J, with 12 bases between. The CDR3 runs 16 residues. Germline lookup yields CDR1 SQVTM and CDR2 ANQGSEA. CDR3 region: CSVEDRSGHSGNTIYF. CDR3 nucleotide sequence: TGCAGCGTTGAAGATAGGTCGGGACACTCTGGAAACACCATATATTTT. Looking up the rest from reference TRBV29-1 and TRBJ1-3 gives the full variable domain: SAVISQKPSRDICQRGTSLTIQCQVDSQVTMMFWYRQQPGQSLTLIATANQGSEATYESGFVIDKFPISRPNLTFSTLTVSNMSPEDSSIYLCSVEDRSGHSGNTIYFGEGSWLTVV.

Comment on this clone: Just one base apart from a much larger clone, this may be a read error. V gene TRBV7-3 combines with J gene TRBJ1-6; D remains unclear. Germline V lookup: CDR1 SGHTA, CDR2 FQGTGA. The CDR3 runs to 12 residues. V lost 1 base to trimming and J lost 5 bases, with 0 bases between them. Here the CDR3 DNA reads TGTGCCAGCAGCTTAAATAATTCACCCCTCCACTTT. Its translation: CASSLNNSPLHF. Full variable domain (remainder filled in from reference TRBV7-3 and TRBJ1-6): GAGVSQTPSNKVTEKGKYVELRCDPISGHTALYWYRQSLGQGPEFLIYFQGTGAADDSGLPNDRFFAVRPEGSVSTLKIQRTERGDSAVYLCASSLNNSPLHFGNGTRLTVT.

V gene TRBV7-2 combines with J gene TRBJ2-7; 9 bases fit TRBD1. Per the germline V gene, CDR1 is SGHTA and CDR2 is FQGNSA. J lost 4 bases, V lost 5 bases, and 9 bases had no gene match. CDR3 size: 15 residues. This CDR3 reads CASSRGGTGSYEQYF. Here the CDR3 DNA reads TGTGCCAGCAGCCGAGGGGGGACAGGGTCTTACGAGCAGTACTTC. The variable domain in full, completed from reference TRBV7-2 and TRBJ2-7, reads GAGVSQSPSNKVTEKGKDVELRCDPISGHTALYWYRQSLGQGLEFLIYFQGNSAPDKSGLPSDRFSAERTGGSVSTLTIQRTQQEDSAVYLCASSRGGTGSYEQYFGPGTRLTVT.

In this sample, this clone turned up a few times. The V call is TRBV7-2, the J call TRBJ2-5; D uncertain. The CDR3 sequence is 13 residues long. Germline V gives CDR1 SGHTA, CDR2 FQGNSA. Trimming shortened V by 1 base and J by 4 bases, and 7 bases separated the two germline ends. In DNA, the CDR3 is TGTGCCAGCAGCTTAGTTACGGGAGAGACCCAGTACTTC. Protein product: CASSLVTGETQYF.

Ten or more counts support this clone. V and J are TRBV30 and TRBJ2-2; D remains unclear. The CDR3 runs to 14 residues. CDR1 and CDR2 (germline): GTSNPN, SVGIG (reference sequence). The V gene lost 1 base and the J gene lost 4 bases, with 10 bases spanning the gap. Here the CDR3 reads CAWSEGILTGELFF. CDR3 in DNA: TGTGCCTGGAGTGAAGGGATCCTCACCGGGGAGCTGTTTTTT. The full variable domain, its missing parts supplied by reference TRBV30 and TRBJ2-2, is SQTIHQWPATLVQPVGSPLSLECTVEGTSNPNLYWYRQAAGRGLQLLFYSVGIGQISSEVPQNLSASRPQDRQFILSSKKLLLSDSGFYLCAWSEGILTGELFFGEGSRLTVL.

The chain joins TRBV29-1 to TRBJ2-1, with D unresolved. The CDR3 covers 11 residues. Trimming removed 6 bases at V and 4 bases at J, with 7 bases between. Germline V gene sequence: CDR1 SQVTM, CDR2 ANQGSEA. The CDR3 nucleotides read TGCAGCGTATACAGATACAATGAGCAGTTCTTC. Encoded protein: CSVYRYNEQFF.

This clone was counted at least ten times. The chain couples TRBV2 to TRBJ2-7, with a tentative D call TRBD1 (6 bases). This CDR3 has 17 amino acids. Trimming took off 6 bases at V and 0 bases at J, with 21 bases between the two ends. Germline CDR1 reads SNHLY; CDR2 reads FYNNEI. CDR3 nucleotides: TGTGCCAGCAGGGACAGCGTGGTTTTTGGAAGCTCCTACGAGCAGTACTTC. Its protein product is CASRDSVVFGSSYEQYF.

The chain carries TRBV11-3 and TRBJ2-7, with D hard to call. The CDR3 spans 15 residues. Trimming shortened V by 6 bases and J by 1 base, and 16 bases separated the two germline ends. Germline CDR1 SGHNT, CDR2 YENEEA. The CDR3 DNA reads TGTGCCAGCAGTCTTACAGATGGGGTTTCCTACGAGCAGTACTTC. Amino acid sequence: CASSLTDGVSYEQYF.

By sample fraction, this clone is medium-sized. The rearrangement uses TRBV30 and TRBJ1-5; 8 nucleotides agree with TRBD1. The CDR3 contains 13 residues. CDR1 and CDR2 from the germline V gene are GTSNPN and SVGIG (reference sequence). The V gene end was trimmed by 3 bases and the J gene end by 5 bases; junction bases not matched to a gene: 3. CDR3 sequence (DNA): TGTGCCTGGAGCGCGACAGGGGATCAGCCCCAGCATTTT. Translation: CAWSATGDQPQHF.

In its sample, this clone was seen a few times. The chain is built from TRBV6-6 and TRBJ2-3; no clear D. CDR1 and CDR2 from the germline V gene are MNHNY and SVGAGI (reference sequence). Trimming took off 0 bases at V and 0 bases at J, with 7 bases between the two ends. The CDR3 runs 15 residues. The CDR3 DNA reads TGTGCCAGCAGTTACTCGGGCGGCAGCACAGATACGCAGTATTTT. Protein sequence: CASSYSGGSTDTQYF.

The chain recombines TRBV5-1 with TRBJ2-1; 8 bases fit TRBD1. Per the germline V gene, CDR1 is SGHRS and CDR2 is YFSETQ. J gave up 0 bases and V 3 bases, and 2 bases lay outside the gene matches. This CDR3 region has 15 residues. The CDR3 loop reads CASSSTGGSYNEQFF. The CDR3 DNA reads as TGCGCCAGCAGCTCAACAGGGGGCTCCTACAATGAGCAGTTCTTC.

This clone was counted only a few times. The chain joins TRBV15 to TRBJ1-5, with D maybe TRBD1 (6 bases). Germline-derived CDR1 and CDR2 are LNHNV and YYDKDF (reference sequence). The CDR3 spans 15 residues. The ends were cut back, 1 base at V and 9 bases at J, with 16 bases in the middle. CDR3: CATSRGATGPRPQHF. Here the CDR3 DNA reads TGTGCCACCAGCAGAGGGGCGACAGGCCCGCGGCCCCAGCATTTT. The full variable domain, with the rest looked up from reference TRBV15 and TRBJ1-5, is DAMVIQNPRYQVTQFGKPVTLSCSQTLNHNVMYWYQQKSSQAPKLLFHYYDKDFNNEADTPDNFQSRRPNTSFCFLDIRSPGLGDTAMYLCATSRGATGPRPQHFGDGTRLSIL.

This clone was seen a few times. The chain couples TRBV4-3 to TRBJ1-6, with no clear D. Per the germline V gene, CDR1 is LGHNA and CDR2 is YSLEER. V was clipped by 4 bases and J by 0 bases, with 7 bases between them. This CDR3 is built from 15 residues. This chain's CDR3 is CASSPTGSYNSPLHF. The CDR3 nucleotides read TGCGCCAGCAGCCCTACTGGCTCCTATAATTCACCCCTCCACTTT.

The sample holds a few counts of this clone. The J gene is TRBJ2-7, the V gene TRBV7-9; TRBD1 aligns across 9 bases. Germline CDR1 is SEHNR and CDR2 is FQNEAQ (reference sequence). The CDR3 contains 14 residues. With V trimmed by 4 bases and J by 1 base, 2 bases remained unmatched. The CDR3, as DNA: TGTGCCAGCAGCTCGGACAGGGGATCCTACGAGCAGTACTTC. This encodes CASSSDRGSYEQYF.

The chain joins TRBV7-9 to TRBJ1-2; tentative D call: TRBD1 (5 bases). This CDR3 is built from 17 residues. Germline CDR1 SEHNR, CDR2 FQNEAQ (reference sequence). Trimming pared 5 bases from V and 6 bases from J, leaving 25 bases between. The CDR3 spells CASSPRDGRQGTDGYTF. The CDR3 DNA reads TGTGCCAGCAGCCCCAGGGACGGTCGACAAGGGACTGATGGCTACACCTTC.

This clone occurred a few times. V usage is TRBV7-9 and J usage is TRBJ2-5, with D tentatively TRBD2 (8 bases). The V gene's germline CDR1 is SEHNR and CDR2 FQNEAQ (reference sequence). V was pared by 6 bases and J by 5 bases, with 19 bases between. This CDR3 comprises 15 residues. DNA of the CDR3: TGTGCCAGCAGACCCCGACAGGGCGGGGGGGAGACCCAGTACTTC. It yields the protein CASRPRQGGGETQYF. Filled out from reference TRBV7-9 and TRBJ2-5, the complete variable domain reads DTGVSQNPRHKITKRGQNVTFRCDPISEHNRLYWYRQTLGQGPEFLTYFQNEAQLEKSRLLSDRFSAERPKGSFSTLEIQRTEQGDSAMYLCASRPRQGGGETQYFGPGTRLLVL.

The rearrangement links TRBV5-1 to TRBJ2-2; D call uncertain. This CDR3 has 14 residues. V lost 3 bases, J lost 2 bases, and 8 bases lay in between. The germline V gene has CDR1 SGHRS and CDR2 YFSETQ. CDR3 bases: TGCGCCAGCAGCTCGTTGACTAACACCGGGGAGCTGTTTTTT. Its translation: CASSSLTNTGELFF.

The chain links TRBV5-4 to TRBJ2-5; D ambiguous. V was pared by 4 bases and J by 1 base, with 5 bases between. Germline V gene sequence: CDR1 SGHNT, CDR2 YYREEE (reference sequence). The CDR3 contains 12 residues. This chain's CDR3 is CASSRPQETQYF. CDR3 nucleotide sequence: TGTGCCAGCAGCCGACCCCAAGAGACCCAGTACTTC.